What follows are 25 T cell receptor beta chains derived from one specimen sequenced in a study of control samples from healthy donors and cancer patients. The table came from immunoSEQ multiplex PCR; TCRdb's copy has only in-frame clones and leaves some out. The sample contains around 130,000 clones, approximately 91% of which appear only once. The sample was blood. The receptors come from a man aged 50-59 years in good health.

The V call is TRBV20-1, the J call TRBJ2-7; weak D call: TRBD2 (6 bases). CDR3 length: 11 amino acids. V lost 7 bases and J lost 3, with 10 bases in between. Germline V gene lookup returns CDR1 DFQATT and CDR2 SNEGSKA (reference sequence). In DNA, the CDR3 is TGCAGTGGACTAGAGAACTACGAGCAGTACTTC. It encodes CSGLENYEQYF.

CDR3 DNA: TGCAGCGTTATCAGGGTTAAGGGTGTCGAGACCCAGTACTTC. Protein: CSVIRVKGVETQYF. This rearrangement joins TRBV29-1 to TRBJ2-5, with D perhaps matching TRBD1 (5 bases). Germline CDR1 and CDR2: SQVTM and ANQGSEA. Trimming stripped 5 bases from V and 5 bases from J, with 18 bases between. The CDR3 covers 14 residues.

The rearrangement uses TRBV5-1 and TRBJ2-7, with 8 bases aligning to TRBD1. The germline CDR1 and CDR2 sequences are SGHRS and YFSETQ. The J segment lost 5 bases and the V segment lost 0 bases, leaving 4 bases of the junction unmatched. This CDR3 is 14 amino acids long. As DNA, the CDR3 is TGCGCCAGCAGCTTGGCCACAGGGGGAAACGAGCAGTACTTC. The encoded protein is CASSLATGGNEQYF.

The chain has TRBV5-4 and TRBJ1-6; D is unclear. Trimming took 0 bases from V and 8 from J, leaving 12 bases between them. CDR3 length equals 15 residues. From germline, CDR1 is SGHNT and CDR2 YYREEE (reference sequence). The CDR3 coding sequence is TGTGCCAGCAGCTTGGACTGGGCGATGCATTCACCCCTCCACTTT. Amino acids: CASSLDWAMHSPLHF. Supplemented by reference TRBV5-4 and TRBJ1-6, the full variable domain reads ETGVTQSPTHLIKTRGQQVTLRCSSQSGHNTVSWYQQALGQGPQFIFQYYREEENGRGNFPPRFSGLQFPNYSSELNVNALELDDSALYLCASSLDWAMHSPLHFGNGTRLTVT.

The genes are TRBV7-3 and TRBJ2-2, with D tentatively TRBD1 (7 bases). Germline values: CDR1 SGHTA, CDR2 FQGTGA. CDR3 length: 16 amino acids. Trimming pared 4 bases from V and 7 bases from J, leaving 19 bases between. CDR3: CASSSNMEGAGGELFF. CDR3 DNA sequence: TGTGCCAGCAGCTCCAATATGGAGGGGGCAGGCGGGGAGCTGTTTTTT.

CDR3 in DNA: TGTGCCAGCAGGGCAGATAAGGGGGGGAAAGGAGTCCGGGAGCTGTTTTTT. Protein product: CASRADKGGKGVRELFF. The chain is built from TRBV9 and TRBJ2-2; perhaps TRBD2 as D (7 bases). Germline values: CDR1 SGDLS, CDR2 YYNGEE. V lost 5 bases and J lost 9, with 26 bases in between. The CDR3 totals 17 residues.

This clone occurred once. The rearrangement joins TRBV28 to TRBJ2-7, with 9 bases lining up with TRBD1. Germline V lookup: CDR1 MDHEN, CDR2 SYDVKM. The CDR3 extends over 16 amino acids. Trimming cost V 6 bases and J 3 bases; bases outside gene matches: 12. Here the CDR3 DNA reads TGTGCCAGCAGCCCCCGTCGGGGACAGGGACTCTACGAGCAGTACTTC. Protein product: CASSPRRGQGLYEQYF.

The chain employs TRBV9 and TRBJ2-7, with TRBD1 matching 7 bases. The CDR3 has 15 residues. The germline CDR1 and CDR2 sequences are SGDLS and YYNGEE. Trimming took 0 bases from V and 3 from J; bases not matched to a gene: 6. CDR3: CASSVGPGQSYEQYF. The CDR3 coding sequence is TGTGCCAGCAGCGTAGGACCGGGACAGAGCTACGAGCAGTACTTC.

The chain recombines TRBV19 with TRBJ1-1; D not certain. This CDR3 is 16 amino acids long. Trimming took 4 bases from V and 7 from J, leaving 22 bases between them. Germline CDR1 and CDR2: LNHDA and SQIVND (reference sequence). The CDR3 here is CASSTEDGRTTGEAFF. For the CDR3, the DNA is TGTGCCAGTAGTACGGAAGACGGGAGGACTACCGGTGAAGCTTTCTTT. Combining the CDR3 with reference TRBV19 and TRBJ1-1 gives the whole variable domain DGGITQSPKYLFRKEGQNVTLSCEQNLNHDAMYWYRQDPGQGLRLIYYSQIVNDFQKGDIAEGYSVSREKKESFPLTVTSAQKNPTAFYLCASSTEDGRTTGEAFFGQGTRLTVV.

This rearrangement joins TRBV12-3 or TRBV12-4 to TRBJ1-1; D gene unclear. The germline V and J ends were trimmed by 3 bases and 11 bases, with 16 bases remaining between them. The CDR3 loop spans 13 amino acids. The DNA of the CDR3 is TGTGCCAGCAGTTTTGGCGGCGGCAACGGTGCTTTCTTT. Translation: CASSFGGGNGAFF.

This chain links TRBV28 with TRBJ2-5; 10 nucleotides match TRBD2. V shed 3 bases and J 5 bases; nucleotides not matched to a gene: 3. This CDR3 is 14 amino acids long. Germline V gene sequence: CDR1 MDHEN, CDR2 SYDVKM. CDR3 DNA sequence: TGTGCCAGCAGTTTTAGCGGGGGGCGGGAGACCCAGTACTTC. Protein product: CASSFSGGRETQYF.

The chain links TRBV11-2 to TRBJ2-2, with 10 bases matching TRBD2. Germline CDR1 SGHAT, CDR2 FQNNGV. J gave up 4 bases and V 7 bases, and 15 bases lay outside the gene matches. The CDR3 loop spans 18 amino acids. As DNA, the CDR3 is TGTGCCAGCAACCCCCCCCCACTAGCGGGGCGGGGCACCGGGGAGCTGTTTTTT. It encodes CASNPPPLAGRGTGELFF. Using reference TRBV11-2 and TRBJ2-2 for the parts outside the CDR3, the full variable domain is EAGVAQSPRYKIIEKRQSVAFWCNPISGHATLYWYQQILGQGPKLLIQFQNNGVVDDSQLPKDRFSAERLKGVDSTLKIQPAKLEDSAVYLCASNPPPLAGRGTGELFFGEGSRLTVL.

This sequence joins TRBV30 and TRBJ1-2; 7 nucleotides agree with TRBD1. The CDR3 has 11 residues. V trimming: 8 bases; J trimming: 7 bases; junction bases outside the gene matches: 7. The germline V gene has CDR1 GTSNPN and CDR2 SVGIG (reference sequence). The CDR3 region is CAGQERGGYTF. The CDR3, as DNA: TGTGCCGGACAGGAACGGGGTGGCTACACCTTC.

This chain joins TRBV7-3 and TRBJ2-2, with 7 bases aligning to TRBD1. V dropped 3 bases and J dropped 2; count of bases not matched to a gene: 6. The CDR3 is 16 amino acids. Germline V gene sequence: CDR1 SGHTA, CDR2 FQGTGA. Here the CDR3 DNA reads TGTGCCAGCAGCTTGAGACAGGGTATCAACACCGGGGAGCTGTTTTTT. The encoded protein is CASSLRQGINTGELFF.

The J gene is TRBJ2-3, the V gene TRBV29-1; no reliable D call. V was pared by 6 bases and J by 0 bases, with 13 bases between. The CDR3 spans 14 residues. The V gene's germline CDR1 is SQVTM and CDR2 ANQGSEA. The CDR3 DNA is TGCAGCGTCCTGGCTCAACATAGCACAGATACGCAGTATTTT. Translating it yields CSVLAQHSTDTQYF.

V gene TRBV24-1 combines with J gene TRBJ2-3, with 8 bases identical to TRBD1. Germline V gene sequence: CDR1 KGHDR, CDR2 SFDVKD. The CDR3 has 15 amino acids. V dropped 5 bases and J dropped 1; count of bases not matched to a gene: 4. The DNA of the CDR3 is TGTGCCACCAGTGTTTACAGGGGGGGCACAGATACGCAGTATTTT. Protein sequence: CATSVYRGGTDTQYF.

This chain links TRBV7-8 with TRBJ2-1; weak D call: TRBD2 (5 bases). V was cut by 1 base and J by 0 bases, with 16 bases left in between. In germline, CDR1 is SGHVS, CDR2 FQNEAQ. The CDR3 extends over 18 amino acids. CDR3 sequence (DNA): TGTGCCAGCAGCTTAGAAGGTTGGGCTAGCAACTCCTACAATGAGCAGTTCTTC. Protein: CASSLEGWASNSYNEQFF. The whole variable domain, filled in from reference TRBV7-8 and TRBJ2-1, reads GAGVSQSPRYKVAKRGQDVALRCDPISGHVSLFWYQQALGQGPEFLTYFQNEAQLDKSGLPSDRFFAERPEGSVSTLKIQRTQQEDSAVYLCASSLEGWASNSYNEQFFGPGTRLTVL.

DNA of the CDR3: TGTGCCATCAGTGAGGAGTCACAGGGGCAAGAGACCCAGTACTTC. It yields the protein CAISEESQGQETQYF. The J gene is TRBJ2-5, the V gene TRBV10-3, with 7 bases that match TRBD1. CDR3 length: 15 amino acids. The germline CDR1 and CDR2 sequences are ENHRY and SYGVKD. The V segment lost 2 bases and the J segment 2 bases; nucleotides outside the gene matches: 5.

This chain links TRBV5-8 with TRBJ2-7; possibly TRBD2 for D (6 bases). V was clipped by 1 base and J by 4 bases, with 15 bases between them. This CDR3 region has 15 residues. Germline CDR1 reads SGHTS; CDR2 reads YDEGEE. The CDR3 region is CASSLLGVGGYEQYF. CDR3 sequence (DNA): TGTGCCAGCAGCTTGCTCGGAGTAGGAGGGTACGAGCAGTACTTC.

The chain has TRBV5-1 and TRBJ1-2; TRBD1 is a possible D gene (5 bases). CDR1 SGHRS and CDR2 YFSETQ come from the germline V gene. There are 15 residues in the CDR3. V was trimmed by 0 bases and J by 6 bases, leaving 15 bases between them. CDR3 region: CASSLVGRVENGYTF. CDR3 bases: TGCGCCAGCAGCTTGGTAGGCAGGGTCGAAAATGGCTACACCTTC.

In this sample, this clone turned up once. The gene calls are TRBV5-1 and TRBJ1-6; a possible D gene is TRBD1 (6 bases). Deletions cut 5 bases from V and 9 bases from J, with 15 bases between. The CDR3 contains 14 residues. Germline V gene lookup returns CDR1 SGHRS and CDR2 YFSETQ. The DNA of the CDR3 is TGCGCCAGCAGGGAAGGCAGGGGCGGTTCACCCCTCCACTTT. Its translation is CASREGRGGSPLHF.

This chain links TRBV28 with TRBJ1-5, with TRBD1 identical over 9 bases. The V gene end was trimmed by 4 bases and the J gene end by 8 bases; junction bases not matched to a gene: 6. Germline values: CDR1 MDHEN, CDR2 SYDVKM. This CDR3 is 14 amino acids long. For the CDR3, the DNA is TGTGCCAGCAGTTCTACAGGGGGCTACAAGCCCCAGCATTTT. Translation gives CASSSTGGYKPQHF.

The rearrangement joins TRBV10-3 to TRBJ2-7, with 7 bases lining up with TRBD2. Germline V CDR1 and CDR2: ENHRY, SYGVKD. With 4 bases clipped from V and 11 bases from J, the junction kept 8 bases outside the gene matches. The CDR3 totals 12 residues. The CDR3 loop reads CAISGGREGKYF. In nucleotides, the CDR3 is TGTGCCATCAGTGGAGGGAGGGAGGGGAAGTACTTC.

The chain couples TRBV2 to TRBJ1-2; D remains unclear. CDR3 length: 10 amino acids. Per the germline V gene, CDR1 is SNHLY and CDR2 is FYNNEI. V gave up 7 bases and J gave up 8 bases, with 8 bases separating them. CDR3 protein: CASTWEGYTF. The CDR3 DNA is TGTGCCAGCACGTGGGAAGGCTACACCTTC.

The count of this clone is one. A junction end diverges from the germline sequence, so it may reflect a read error. J is TRBJ2-2 and V is TRBV6-5; TRBD2 aligns across 11 bases. Germline lookup yields CDR1 MNHEY and CDR2 SVGAGI. The CDR3 runs 15 residues. This chain's CDR3 is CASIYTSGGAGELFF. The CDR3 bases are TGTGCCAGCATTTACACTAGCGGGGGAGCCGGGGAGCTGTTTTTT.